The 26 T cell receptor beta chains given below trace back to one sample, sequenced in a study of shared clonotypes between healthy human individuals. The protocol was immunoSEQ multiplex PCR, while the TCRdb copy is restricted to in-frame clones and leaves out a portion. The sample lists about a million clones, approximately 76% occurring once. Sequencing was done on a sample of memory CD4+ T cells sorted from blood. The subset was: CD45RA-negative fraction. The receptors originated from a man aged 18 to 35 in good health.

V usage is TRBV2 and J usage is TRBJ2-7, with a weak D call TRBD2 (6 bases). The V gene's germline CDR1 is SNHLY and CDR2 FYNNEI. V was pared by 8 bases and J by 0 bases, with 17 bases between. The CDR3 consists of 15 residues. This chain's CDR3 is CASVPTLAFSYEQYF. The CDR3 nucleotides are TGTGCCAGCGTACCAACCCTAGCGTTCTCCTACGAGCAGTACTTC.

This chain links TRBV7-2 with TRBJ1-1, with D possibly TRBD1 on 6 matching bases. CDR3 length: 14 amino acids. V lost 0 bases, J lost 3 bases, and 8 bases lay in between. Germline loops: CDR1 SGHTA, CDR2 FQGNSA. The CDR3 loop is CASSLAGGYTEAFF. CDR3 nucleotide sequence: TGTGCCAGCAGCTTAGCAGGGGGGTACACTGAAGCTTTCTTT.

This clone was seen a single time. This chain joins TRBV5-4 and TRBJ2-3; no clear D. Germline V gene sequence: CDR1 SGHNT, CDR2 YYREEE (reference sequence). The CDR3 has 13 residues. Trimming stripped 4 bases from V and 6 bases from J, with 12 bases between. CDR3 coding DNA: TGTGCCAGCAGCAGCCATCGAGTTGATACGCAGTATTTT. It is translated as CASSSHRVDTQYF.

This clone was picked up a small number of times. The chain uses TRBV6-1 and TRBJ2-5, with D maybe TRBD2 (5 bases). The CDR3 extends over 15 amino acids. The V gene lost 5 bases and the J gene lost 7 bases, with 20 bases spanning the gap. Germline loops: CDR1 MNHNS, CDR2 SASEGT. In DNA, the CDR3 is TGTGCCAGCAGTCCTAATCCCGGGATATTTTGGACCCAGTACTTC. Its protein product is CASSPNPGIFWTQYF.

This clone showed up just once. The chain recombines TRBV4-2 with TRBJ2-5; D might be TRBD1 (6 bases). Trimming pared 0 bases from V and 2 bases from J, leaving 10 bases between. The CDR3 is made up of 15 amino acids. From germline, CDR1 is LGHNA and CDR2 YNFKEQ. The CDR3 here is CASSQEWTEQETQYF. Written as DNA, the CDR3 is TGTGCCAGCAGCCAAGAGTGGACAGAGCAAGAGACCCAGTACTTC.

The chain is built from TRBV10-3 and TRBJ1-1; D may be TRBD1 (5 bases). The V gene's germline CDR1 is ENHRY and CDR2 SYGVKD. The CDR3 is made up of 16 amino acids. V was cut by 0 bases and J by 3 bases, with 14 bases left in between. CDR3 nucleotides: TGTGCCATCAGTGAGTCTGGGGCCCCGCGGTACACTGAAGCTTTCTTT. It yields the protein CAISESGAPRYTEAFF.

Comment on this clone: Other DNA sequences from this sample encode an identical CDR3 as well. The V gene is TRBV30, the J gene TRBJ1-1; no clear D gene. This CDR3 is built from 12 residues. V lost 3 bases and J lost 1, with 6 bases in between. Germline V gene sequence: CDR1 GTSNPN, CDR2 SVGIG (reference sequence). CDR3 DNA: TGTGCCTGGAGACAAGAGAACACTGAAGCTTTCTTT. Protein product: CAWRQENTEAFF.

The chain is built from TRBV5-8 and TRBJ2-3; tentative D call: TRBD2 (6 bases). The CDR3 has 13 amino acids. V was trimmed by 7 bases and J by 12 bases, leaving 21 bases between them. The germline gives CDR1 SGHTS, CDR2 YDEGEE. CDR3 coding DNA: TGTGCCAGCGCTATTCCCCTCGGGGGTGGCCAGTATTTT. It is translated as CASAIPLGGGQYF.

The V and J genes are TRBV7-8 and TRBJ2-3; 10 positions agree with TRBD1. Per the germline V gene, CDR1 is SGHVS and CDR2 is FQNEAQ. Trimming took 5 bases from V and 4 from J; bases not matched to a gene: 6. The CDR3 spans 15 residues. This CDR3 reads CASSRGQGDADTQYF. CDR3 DNA: TGTGCCAGCAGCCGCGGACAGGGGGACGCAGATACGCAGTATTTT.

This chain links TRBV28 with TRBJ1-2; no clear D gene. Per the germline V gene, CDR1 is MDHEN and CDR2 is SYDVKM. V lost 11 bases and J lost 2, with 18 bases in between. The CDR3 runs to 14 residues. Written as DNA, the CDR3 is TGTGCCTCACAATCTAAGGGCGAGAACTATGGCTACACCTTC. Its protein product is CASQSKGENYGYTF.

This chain uses TRBV7-3 with TRBJ2-3; no clear D gene. V lost 5 bases to trimming and J lost 6 bases, with 12 bases between them. Germline CDR1 SGHTA, CDR2 FQGTGA. The CDR3 sequence is 13 residues long. CDR3 in DNA: TGTGCCAGCAGCCGAGGACCCGCGGATACGCAGTATTTT. It translates to CASSRGPADTQYF.

J is TRBJ2-7 and V is TRBV10-3; perhaps TRBD1 as D (5 bases). The CDR3 covers 13 residues. Germline V lookup: CDR1 ENHRY, CDR2 SYGVKD. V gave up 10 bases and J gave up 0 bases, with 13 bases separating them. For the CDR3, the DNA is TGTGCCAGCTCAGTGACAGCCTCCTACGAGCAGTACTTC. Its translation: CASSVTASYEQYF.

The V gene is TRBV4-3, the J gene TRBJ1-1; a weak D match, TRBD1 (5 bases). V lost 4 bases and J lost 10, with 16 bases in between. CDR1 is LGHNA and CDR2 is YSLEER in the germline V gene. The CDR3 is 13 residues long. This CDR3 is CASSRGVGFRAFF. As DNA, the CDR3 is TGCGCCAGCAGCCGGGGGGTGGGTTTTCGAGCTTTCTTT.

This clone was recorded once. The rearrangement joins TRBV7-6 to TRBJ2-7, with a weak D call TRBD2 (6 bases). Germline-derived CDR1 and CDR2 are SGHVS and FNYEAQ. Trimming cost V 5 bases and J 9 bases, with 17 bases left between them. CDR3 length equals 13 residues. The CDR3 region is CASSPTRDSGQYF. CDR3 in DNA: TGTGCCAGCAGCCCCACCCGGGACTCGGGGCAGTACTTC.

The chain couples TRBV29-1 to TRBJ2-7; TRBD2 agrees at 7 bases. Trimming cost V 2 bases and J 1 base; bases outside gene matches: 11. Germline-derived CDR1 and CDR2 are SQVTM and ANQGSEA. The CDR3 loop spans 16 amino acids. CDR3 bases: TGCAGCGTTGAAATGGGGAGGGGCCCCTCATCCTACGAGCAGTACTTC. Translated: CSVEMGRGPSSYEQYF.

This clone appeared once. This chain uses TRBV4-1 with TRBJ2-1; possibly TRBD1 or TRBD2 for D (6 bases each). CDR3 length equals 17 residues. The V end was cut by 4 bases, the J end by 5 bases, with 21 bases between. Germline V gives CDR1 MGHRA, CDR2 YSYEKL. DNA of the CDR3: TGCGCCAGCAGCCCCGTCTCCGGGGGCGTACGGGACAATGAGCAGTTCTTC. Amino acids: CASSPVSGGVRDNEQFF.

This chain uses TRBV2 with TRBJ2-1; D gene unclear. V was cut by 10 bases and J by 4 bases, with 17 bases left in between. The CDR3 is made up of 14 amino acids. Germline CDR1 SNHLY, CDR2 FYNNEI. In nucleotides, the CDR3 is TGTGCCACCAACGGCGGCCTTTCTTACAATGAGCAGTTCTTC. It encodes CATNGGLSYNEQFF.

The rearrangement uses TRBV2 and TRBJ1-5; D is uncertain. The CDR3 is 14 residues long. Trimming removed 7 bases at V and 5 bases at J, with 15 bases between. Germline V gene data show CDR1 as SNHLY and CDR2 as FYNNEI. The CDR3 nucleotides are TGTGCCAGCACCTCAGAGATCGGGGATCAGCCCCAGCATTTT. Protein product: CASTSEIGDQPQHF.

The genes are TRBV18 and TRBJ1-5, with D unclear. This CDR3 comprises 16 residues. CDR1 and CDR2 (germline): KGHSH, LQKENI. V gave up 6 bases and J gave up 1 base, with 16 bases separating them. The DNA of the CDR3 is TGTGCCAGCTCGCCGATCCGGACCGAGAGCAATCAGCCCCAGCATTTT. Translated: CASSPIRTESNQPQHF.

The chain recombines TRBV20-1 with TRBJ1-2; no definite D call. The CDR3 spans 11 residues. The germline V gene encodes CDR1 DFQATT and CDR2 SNEGSKA (reference sequence). V was cut by 7 bases and J by 1 base, with 7 bases left in between. The CDR3 reads CSVKVNYGYTF. CDR3 nucleotide sequence: TGCAGTGTGAAGGTTAACTATGGCTACACCTTC.

This clone was observed a single time. V is TRBV11-2 and J is TRBJ1-2; weak D call: TRBD1 (6 bases). CDR1 is SGHAT, CDR2 FQNNGV, per germline. V was shortened by 4 bases and J by 3 bases, with 15 bases between the two germline ends. The CDR3 sequence is 15 residues long. CDR3 DNA: TGTGCCAGCAGCTGGGACACAGACCCCCACTATGGCTACACCTTC. Residues: CASSWDTDPHYGYTF.

The chain joins TRBV5-1 to TRBJ2-5; TRBD1 matches at 7 bases. The CDR3 has 15 residues. V shed 4 bases and J 1 base; nucleotides not matched to a gene: 7. CDR1 is SGHRS and CDR2 is YFSETQ in the germline V gene. The CDR3 DNA follows: TGCGCCAGCAGCCGAGGGGACAGCGTCCAAGAGACCCAGTACTTC. Its translation is CASSRGDSVQETQYF.

The V call is TRBV5-1, the J call TRBJ2-2; 9 bases align to TRBD2. The CDR3 runs 17 residues. Germline V gives CDR1 SGHRS, CDR2 YFSETQ. V lost 3 bases, J lost 0 bases, and 6 bases stayed unmatched. The CDR3: CASSSSGGPTNTGELFF. The CDR3 DNA sequence: TGCGCCAGCAGCTCCAGCGGGGGGCCTACGAACACCGGGGAGCTGTTTTTT.

The V and J genes are TRBV7-2 and TRBJ2-3, with D uncertain. Germline loops: CDR1 SGHTA, CDR2 FQGNSA. The CDR3 sequence is 14 residues long. The germline V and J ends were trimmed by 3 bases and 0 bases, with 7 bases remaining between them. CDR3 protein: CASSLSLSTDTQYF. The CDR3 DNA sequence: TGTGCCAGCAGCTTGAGCCTTAGCACAGATACGCAGTATTTT.

The genes are TRBV19 and TRBJ2-2, with 7 bases that match TRBD1. The length of the CDR3 is 17 residues. With V trimmed by 4 bases and J by 3 bases, 11 bases remained unmatched. Germline V CDR1 and CDR2: LNHDA, SQIVND (reference sequence). The CDR3 nucleotides read TGTGCCAGTAGTACAGGCCCGACAGGGTCCTACACCGGGGAGCTGTTTTTT. Protein: CASSTGPTGSYTGELFF.

To note about this clone: A read error is possible here, since a much larger clone lies one base away. The chain carries TRBV2 and TRBJ2-1; 11 bases line up with TRBD1. The CDR3 runs to 16 residues. V lost 4 bases to trimming and J lost 4 bases; unmatched junction nucleotides: 6. Germline CDR1 is SNHLY and CDR2 is FYNNEI. This CDR3 is CASSAGQGAEYNEQFF. CDR3 sequence (DNA): TGTGCCAGCAGTGCCGGACAGGGGGCCGAATACAATGAGCAGTTCTTC.